This T cell receptor (beta chain) was recorded in a study of T-cell memory formation after mild COVID-19. There are a few counts of this clonotype. CDR1 and CDR2 (germline): SGHRS, YFSETQ. Trimming shortened V by 4 bases and J by 0 bases, and 14 bases separated the two germline ends. The CDR3 spans 16 residues. Via MiXCR, TCRdb re-called the 5' RACE reads, giving one row per CDR3 protein. This table has 310,000 or so distinct CDR3 sequences, around 15% appearing once. V and J are TRBV5-1 and TRBJ2-1; D is uncertain. The sample was PBMCs or a T cell subset sorted from them (not recorded which). The origin of this receptor is a man aged 18 to 30 who had mild COVID-19 (a few samples of this study predate the infection). Cell type and time point are not known. CDR3 in DNA: TGCGCCAGCAGCATGGCCGTCGGCGGCTCCTACAATGAGCAGTTCTTC. This encodes CASSMAVGGSYNEQFF.